One and the same sample provided the 22 T cell receptor beta chains below, sequenced in a study of response to subunit inactivated influenza vaccine. TCRdb itself ran the RT-PCR reads through MiXCR, one entry per CDR3 protein. The sample lists around 850,000 distinct CDR3 sequences, about a fifth seen once, with about 11% in the top ten. Sequenced here: PBMCs from blood, sampled less than 6 days after vaccination. The receptors shown here come from a middle-aged man who received an inactivated influenza vaccine.

In its sample, this clonotype was seen a few times. The rearrangement links TRBV9 to TRBJ2-7; 10 bases map to TRBD2. This CDR3 contains 16 residues. CDR1 is SGDLS and CDR2 is YYNGEE in the germline V gene. V gave up 4 bases and J gave up 4 bases; unmatched junction bases: 11. The CDR3 loop reads CASSYGTSAGYYEQYF. DNA of the CDR3: TGTGCCAGCAGCTACGGGACTAGCGCAGGTTATTACGAGCAGTACTTC.

The sample holds a few counts of this clonotype. V usage is TRBV20-1 and J usage is TRBJ2-5; possible D gene TRBD2, 5 bases. V lost 6 bases and J 6 bases, leaving 20 bases between the germline ends. Germline CDR1 reads DFQATT; CDR2 reads SNEGSKA (reference sequence). CDR3 length equals 14 residues. CDR3 bases: TGCAGTGCGCCAAGAGAGGGAATAAGGCAGACCCAGTACTTC. It is translated as CSAPREGIRQTQYF.

This clonotype occurred a few times. The chain couples TRBV5-1 to TRBJ1-1, with D uncertain. This CDR3 spans 12 amino acids. V was pared by 4 bases and J by 3 bases, with 7 bases between. The germline gives CDR1 SGHRS, CDR2 YFSETQ. In DNA, the CDR3 is TGCGCCAGCAGCGTGGCAGACACTGAAGCTTTCTTT. It is translated as CASSVADTEAFF.

The chain has TRBV5-1 and TRBJ2-3; 10 bases match TRBD2. Germline V gene sequence: CDR1 SGHRS, CDR2 YFSETQ. V lost 1 base, J lost 5 bases, and 4 bases stayed unmatched. The CDR3 totals 15 residues. The CDR3 DNA reads TGCGCCAGCAGCTTGACTAGCGGGGAGCAAGATACGCAGTATTTT. This encodes CASSLTSGEQDTQYF.

V and J are TRBV7-2 and TRBJ1-2, with a possible D match to TRBD1 (5 bases). Trimming left V 4 bases short and J 5 bases short, with 14 bases between. The CDR3 loop spans 14 amino acids. Per germline, CDR1 SGHTA and CDR2 FQGNSA. Here the CDR3 DNA reads TGTGCCAGCAGCTCCCAGGGTATAGGTTATGGCTACACCTTC. Protein sequence: CASSSQGIGYGYTF.

This clonotype was detected ten times or more. V and J are TRBV18 and TRBJ2-7, with D possibly called TRBD1 or TRBD2 (6 bases each). V dropped 1 base and J dropped 2 bases, with 12 bases sitting between them. In germline, CDR1 is KGHSH, CDR2 LQKENI. CDR3 length: 15 amino acids. Written as DNA, the CDR3 is TGTGCCAGCTCACCACGGAGGGGGGACGCCTACGAGCAGTACTTC. This translates into CASSPRRGDAYEQYF.

The rearrangement uses TRBV12-3 or TRBV12-4 and TRBJ1-6; TRBD1 might be the D (6 bases). The CDR3 contains 13 residues. Trimming cost V 7 bases and J 6 bases, with 10 bases left between them. The CDR3 nucleotides read TGTGCCAGCAAACGGGGGCCTAATTCACCCCTCCACTTT. This gives the protein CASKRGPNSPLHF.

This clonotype occurred a few times. The chain recombines TRBV7-9 with TRBJ2-1; D may correspond to TRBD1 or TRBD2 (5 bases each). The CDR3 runs to 13 residues. V lost 7 bases and J 9 bases, leaving 16 bases between the germline ends. The V gene's germline CDR1 is SEHNR and CDR2 FQNEAQ (reference sequence). The CDR3 spells CASNPPGALEQFF. Written as DNA, the CDR3 is TGTGCCAGCAACCCGCCCGGGGCCCTTGAGCAGTTCTTC.

The chain has TRBV7-9 and TRBJ2-7; D not resolved. V gave up 2 bases and J gave up 0 bases, with 8 bases separating them. Per the germline V gene, CDR1 is SEHNR and CDR2 is FQNEAQ (reference sequence). The length of the CDR3 is 14 residues. CDR3 amino acids: CASSLLQSSYEQYF. The CDR3, as DNA: TGTGCCAGCAGCTTATTACAGAGCTCCTACGAGCAGTACTTC.

The gene calls are TRBV4-3 and TRBJ2-1, with 10 bases identical to TRBD1. CDR3 length: 15 amino acids. The V and J ends lost 1 base and 8 bases, in that order; junction bases with no gene match: 5. Germline loops: CDR1 LGHNA, CDR2 YSLEER. The CDR3 bases are TGCGCCAGCAGCCAAGTCGACAGGGGGCTCGATGAGCAGTTCTTC. Protein product: CASSQVDRGLDEQFF.

The V and J genes are TRBV9 and TRBJ1-5, with no clear D. Trimming shortened V by 0 bases and J by 8 bases, and 15 bases separated the two germline ends. This CDR3 has 15 residues. CDR1 is SGDLS, CDR2 YYNGEE, per germline. CDR3 sequence (DNA): TGTGCCAGCAGCGTAGAGGCAGGCGTCGGGGAGCCCCAGCATTTT. This encodes CASSVEAGVGEPQHF.

This sequence joins TRBV7-8 and TRBJ1-2, with D possibly TRBD1 on 6 matching bases. Looked up from germline, CDR1 is SGHVS and CDR2 is FQNEAQ. This CDR3 is 16 amino acids long. V lost 5 bases and J 4 bases, leaving 20 bases between the germline ends. This chain's CDR3 is CASSPDRWGQGYGYTF. The CDR3 nucleotides read TGTGCCAGCAGCCCAGACAGGTGGGGGCAGGGCTATGGCTACACCTTC.

The chain links TRBV6-5 to TRBJ2-1, with 10 bases that match TRBD1. The CDR3 contains 16 residues. The germline V gene encodes CDR1 MNHEY and CDR2 SVGAGI. V was clipped by 2 bases and J by 0 bases; unmatched bases: 1. CDR3 sequence: CASSYGDRGSYNEQFF. The CDR3 DNA sequence: TGTGCCAGCAGTTACGGGGACAGGGGCTCCTACAATGAGCAGTTCTTC.

The chain links TRBV6-1 to TRBJ2-5; 13 positions match TRBD2. The V gene end was trimmed by 6 bases and the J gene end by 1 base; junction bases not matched to a gene: 11. This CDR3 comprises 18 residues. Germline assignment: CDR1 MNHNS and CDR2 SASEGT. This chain's CDR3 is CASRNGLAGVQGQETQYF. For the CDR3, the DNA is TGTGCCAGCAGAAATGGACTAGCGGGAGTACAGGGCCAAGAGACCCAGTACTTC.

This clonotype was seen a few times. This chain links TRBV4-1 with TRBJ2-2; no definite D call. V was shortened by 3 bases and J by 0 bases, with 8 bases between the two germline ends. The CDR3 is made up of 15 amino acids. Germline lookup yields CDR1 MGHRA and CDR2 YSYEKL. The CDR3, as DNA: TGCGCCAGCAGCCACGACGGTTCGAACACCGGGGAGCTGTTTTTT. Translating it yields CASSHDGSNTGELFF.

In its sample, this clonotype was seen many times. The DNA is omitted, as the CDR3 cannot be located on it reliably, and the CDR3 follows TCRdb's listing. This chain joins TRBV6-2 or TRBV6-3 and TRBJ2-7. The germline V gene encodes CDR1 MNHEY and CDR2 SVGEGT. The CDR3 spans 17 residues, counting both ends. CDR3 amino acids: CASTRSNPTSSTSGPYF.

The chain carries TRBV6-4 and TRBJ2-1, with TRBD2 matching over 12 bases. Trimming at V came to 8 bases and at J to 6 bases, leaving 14 bases not matched to a gene. Germline-derived CDR1 and CDR2 are MRHNA and SNTAGT. The CDR3 is made up of 17 amino acids. This CDR3 is CASSRRLAGGPSNEQFF. Written as DNA, the CDR3 is TGTGCCAGCTCCAGAAGGCTAGCGGGGGGGCCGAGCAATGAGCAGTTCTTC.

The sample holds a few counts of this clonotype. V usage is TRBV5-1 and J usage is TRBJ2-7; 11 bases agree with TRBD1. CDR1 and CDR2 from the germline V gene are SGHRS and YFSETQ. Losses at the gene ends were 3 bases for V and 2 bases for J; bases not matched to a gene: 7. The CDR3 is 16 amino acids. The CDR3 sequence: CASSSLGQGATYEQYF. As DNA, the CDR3 is TGCGCCAGCAGCTCCCTTGGACAGGGGGCGACCTACGAGCAGTACTTC.

J is TRBJ1-1 and V is TRBV5-6; D is uncertain. Trimming took off 3 bases at V and 8 bases at J, with 11 bases between the two ends. This CDR3 contains 12 residues. In germline, CDR1 is SGHDT, CDR2 YYEEEE. The CDR3 reads CASSWGESEAFF. CDR3 DNA sequence: TGTGCCAGCAGCTGGGGAGAAAGCGAAGCTTTCTTT.

This clonotype showed up just a few times. This rearrangement joins TRBV29-1 to TRBJ2-5, with D possibly called TRBD1 or TRBD2 (5 bases each). Germline CDR1 and CDR2: SQVTM and ANQGSEA. V was cut by 5 bases and J by 5 bases, with 18 bases left in between. CDR3 size: 14 residues. The CDR3 DNA is TGCAGCGTTAATGAGGGCAGGGAAAGGGAGACCCAGTACTTC. Protein product: CSVNEGRERETQYF.

This clonotype was observed a few times. The gene calls are TRBV20-1 and TRBJ2-7, with 12 bases lining up with TRBD2. Germline CDR1 is DFQATT and CDR2 is SNEGSKA (reference sequence). The CDR3 runs 14 residues. The ends lost 3 bases at V and 4 bases at J; junction bases unmatched: 4. CDR3 protein: CSASFLAGGYEQYF. The CDR3 coding sequence is TGCAGTGCTAGTTTCCTAGCGGGAGGGTACGAGCAGTACTTC.

There are a few counts of this clonotype. The gene calls are TRBV20-1 and TRBJ2-1, with 7 bases matching TRBD2. This CDR3 has 14 amino acids. J gave up 3 bases and V 1 base, and 3 bases lay outside the gene matches. The germline gives CDR1 DFQATT, CDR2 SNEGSKA (reference sequence). The chain's CDR3 is CSARASGNYNEQFF. The CDR3 DNA is TGCAGTGCTAGAGCCAGCGGGAACTACAATGAGCAGTTCTTC.